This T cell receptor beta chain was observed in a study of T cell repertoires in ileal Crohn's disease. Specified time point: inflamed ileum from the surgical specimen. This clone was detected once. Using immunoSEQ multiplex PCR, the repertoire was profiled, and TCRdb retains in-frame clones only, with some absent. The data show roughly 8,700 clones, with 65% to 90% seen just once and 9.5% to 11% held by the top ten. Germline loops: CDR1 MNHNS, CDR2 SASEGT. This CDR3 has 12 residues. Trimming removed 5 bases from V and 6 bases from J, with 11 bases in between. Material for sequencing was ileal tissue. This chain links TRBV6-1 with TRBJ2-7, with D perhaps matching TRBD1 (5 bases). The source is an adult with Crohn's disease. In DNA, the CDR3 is TGTGCCAGCAGTCGGATGGGGCGCGAGCAGTACTTC. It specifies CASSRMGREQYF.